This T cell receptor beta chain was sequenced in a study of blood T cell repertoires in COVID-19. Study summary: Samples representing acute and convalescent COVID-19 were sourced from the United States, Italy and Spain. Sample material is recorded as cDNA or gDNA derived from T cells, B-cell-depleted T cells, or PBMCs.

How the authors handled the data: The authors estimated nucleated cell counts from reference gene primer amplification. Sequencing was performed with immunoSEQ multiplex PCR; in TCRdb, only in-frame clones are kept and a portion is missing. V and J calls and clone size follow that table, whereas D and trimming were derived from the DNA. In the table there are around 49,000 clones, around 89% of which are singletons. Looked up from germline, CDR1 is LGHDT and CDR2 is YNNKEL (reference sequence). The CDR3 has 12 amino acids. The V gene lost 3 bases and the J gene lost 4 bases, with 5 bases spanning the gap.

The sample comprised peripheral blood. This TCR was sampled from a human donor in a cohort sampled during active COVID-19. This chain joins TRBV3-1 (or the pseudogene TRBV3-2) and TRBJ2-3; D is undetermined. This CDR3 is CASSHRSDTQYF. CDR3 bases: TGTGCCAGCAGCCACAGGTCAGATACGCAGTATTTT.